These 27 T cell receptor beta chains share one sample of origin, sequenced in a study of T cell responses to AZD1222 COVID-19 vaccine. The table came from immunoSEQ multiplex PCR; TCRdb's copy has only in-frame clones and leaves some out. The data show 90,000 to 100,000 clones, approximately 84% seen once. The sample consisted of peripheral blood, taken 28 days after the second AZD1222 dose. These receptors were obtained from an adult who received the AZD1222 COVID-19 vaccine.

The chain joins TRBV18 to TRBJ1-3; D uncertain. Germline CDR1 and CDR2: KGHSH and LQKENI. This CDR3 region has 15 residues. The V and J ends lost 3 bases and 0 bases respectively, with 9 bases between them. CDR3 sequence (DNA): TGTGCCAGCTCACCGGCCGCGAACTCTGGAAACACCATATATTTT. This gives the protein CASSPAANSGNTIYF. The entire variable domain, with the rest obtained from reference TRBV18 and TRBJ1-3, is as follows: NAGVMQNPRHLVRRRGQEARLRCSPMKGHSHVYWYRQLPEEGLKFMVYLQKENIIDESGMPKERFSAEFPKEGPSILRIQQVVRGDSAAYFCASSPAANSGNTIYFGEGSWLTVV.

The chain uses TRBV5-1 and TRBJ1-1, with a tentative D call TRBD1 (5 bases). CDR1 and CDR2 from the germline V gene are SGHRS and YFSETQ. The CDR3 has 15 amino acids. Trimming took 4 bases from V and 6 from J, leaving 19 bases between them. The CDR3 loop reads CASSDPGRGSPEAFF. CDR3 DNA: TGCGCCAGCAGCGACCCGGGACGGGGAAGTCCTGAAGCTTTCTTT. Full variable domain (remainder filled in from reference TRBV5-1 and TRBJ1-1): KAGVTQTPRYLIKTRGQQVTLSCSPISGHRSVSWYQQTPGQGLQFLFEYFSETQRNKGNFPGRFSGRQFSNSRSEMNVSTLELGDSALYLCASSDPGRGSPEAFFGQGTRLTVV.

The chain has TRBV11-3 and TRBJ1-1; D is unresolved. CDR1 SGHNT and CDR2 YENEEA come from the germline V gene. CDR3 length: 11 residues. The V end was cut by 11 bases, the J end by 7 bases, with 14 bases between. The CDR3 protein is CASGPGVEAFF. CDR3 sequence (DNA): TGTGCCTCAGGCCCCGGAGTTGAAGCTTTCTTT. Full variable domain (rest looked up from reference TRBV11-3 and TRBJ1-1): EAGVVQSPRYKIIEKKQPVAFWCNPISGHNTLYWYLQNLGQGPELLIRYENEEAVDDSQLPKDRFSAERLKGVDSTLKIQPAELGDSAVYLCASGPGVEAFFGQGTRLTVV.

The chain uses TRBV30 and TRBJ1-2; possibly TRBD1 for D (5 bases). CDR3 length equals 15 residues. CDR1 and CDR2 from the germline V gene are GTSNPN and SVGIG (reference sequence). Trimming removed 3 bases from V and 5 bases from J, with 19 bases in between. The CDR3 nucleotides read TGTGCCTGGAGGGAGGGGACTGGGGGTGGATATGGCTACACCTTC. Residues: CAWREGTGGGYGYTF.

The chain links TRBV6-2 or TRBV6-3 to TRBJ2-7; D might be TRBD2 (7 bases). V lost 6 bases and J 2 bases, leaving 20 bases between the germline ends. This CDR3 has 16 amino acids. Germline-derived CDR1 and CDR2 are MNHEY and SVGEGT. The CDR3 coding sequence is TGTGCCAGCAGCCCCCACCCCGGGGGGCTTGCCTACGAGCAGTACTTC. Its protein product is CASSPHPGGLAYEQYF.

V gene TRBV18 combines with J gene TRBJ1-1; D gene ambiguous. The CDR3 spans 16 residues. Trimming left V 2 bases short and J 1 base short, with 14 bases between. The germline CDR1 and CDR2 sequences are KGHSH and LQKENI. CDR3 DNA sequence: TGTGCCAGCTCACCAAATATAGTGGCAGGGAACACTGAAGCTTTCTTT. This translates into CASSPNIVAGNTEAFF.

This sequence joins TRBV9 and TRBJ1-6; 7 positions agree with TRBD1. V was clipped by 3 bases and J by 9 bases; unmatched bases: 12. There are 16 residues in the CDR3. Germline lookup yields CDR1 SGDLS and CDR2 YYNGEE. The CDR3 reads CASSAQETGMGSPLHF. CDR3 nucleotide sequence: TGTGCCAGCAGCGCCCAGGAGACAGGGATGGGTTCACCCCTCCACTTT.

This clone was observed a single time. The gene calls are TRBV24-1 and TRBJ2-1; D is unresolved. The CDR3 is 13 residues long. Trimming shortened V by 4 bases and J by 16 bases, and 19 bases separated the two germline ends. CDR1 KGHDR and CDR2 SFDVKD come from the germline V gene. CDR3 nucleotides: TGTGCCACCAGTGACACCTACGGTCCCGAGCTCTTCTTC. Translation: CATSDTYGPELFF.

V and J are TRBV10-3 and TRBJ1-5; D is unresolved. V lost 8 bases to trimming and J lost 7 bases, with 9 bases between them. This CDR3 is built from 11 residues. Germline CDR1 is ENHRY and CDR2 is SYGVKD. The CDR3: CAIGSGQPQHF. In DNA, the CDR3 is TGTGCCATCGGGTCAGGACAGCCCCAGCATTTT.

The chain combines TRBV6-2 or TRBV6-3 with TRBJ2-3; 15 bases line up with TRBD2. The CDR3 extends over 18 amino acids. Germline lookup yields CDR1 MNHEY and CDR2 SVGEGT. V lost 6 bases and J lost 0; bases outside the gene matches: 7. The CDR3 loop is CASSKGLAGGLSTDTQYF. The CDR3 DNA is TGTGCCAGCAGCAAGGGACTAGCGGGGGGACTCAGCACAGATACGCAGTATTTT.

This clone was recorded once. This rearrangement joins TRBV6-5 to TRBJ1-6; the D is unclear. This CDR3 has 14 residues. The V and J ends lost 6 bases and 10 bases respectively, with 16 bases between them. Germline lookup yields CDR1 MNHEY and CDR2 SVGAGI. The CDR3 loop reads CASRNPPGGSPLHF. The CDR3 nucleotides read TGTGCCAGCAGAAACCCCCCCGGCGGATCACCCCTCCACTTT.

This chain links TRBV3-1 (or the pseudogene TRBV3-2) with TRBJ2-3, with TRBD1 matching 7 bases. The V segment lost 4 bases and the J segment 5 bases; nucleotides outside the gene matches: 12. CDR1 LGHDT and CDR2 YNNKEL come from the germline V gene (reference sequence). The CDR3 runs 16 residues. The CDR3 sequence: CASSRQQGMVGDTQYF. The CDR3 region has the DNA TGTGCCAGCAGCCGACAACAGGGGATGGTAGGAGATACGCAGTATTTT.

V is TRBV27 and J is TRBJ2-1; D not resolved. Trimming took 3 bases from V and 0 from J, leaving 9 bases between them. CDR3 length: 15 residues. CDR1 and CDR2 from the germline V gene are MNHEY and SMNVEV (reference sequence). CDR3 sequence: CASSFYSGSYNEQFF. In DNA form, the CDR3 reads TGTGCCAGCAGTTTTTATTCGGGCTCCTACAATGAGCAGTTCTTC.

This chain links TRBV6-4 with TRBJ1-1; possibly TRBD1 for D (6 bases). CDR1 and CDR2 from the germline V gene are MRHNA and SNTAGT. The CDR3 totals 13 residues. Trimming removed 3 bases from V and 1 base from J, with 6 bases in between. In DNA, the CDR3 is TGTGCCAGCAGTGAACAGGGGAACACTGAAGCTTTCTTT. This translates into CASSEQGNTEAFF.

V is TRBV9 and J is TRBJ1-2, with D uncertain. CDR3 length: 13 residues. Germline V lookup: CDR1 SGDLS, CDR2 YYNGEE. V gave up 0 bases and J gave up 6 bases, with 9 bases separating them. In nucleotides, the CDR3 is TGTGCCAGCAGCGTAGGGTATGGGGATGGCTACACCTTC. Amino acid sequence: CASSVGYGDGYTF. The complete variable domain, with remaining parts taken from reference TRBV9 and TRBJ1-2, reads DSGVTQTPKHLITATGQRVTLRCSPRSGDLSVYWYQQSLDQGLQFLIQYYNGEERAKGNILERFSAQQFPDLHSELNLSSLELGDSALYFCASSVGYGDGYTFGSGTRLTVV.

This chain connects TRBV7-9 to TRBJ2-7; maybe TRBD2 (5 bases). This CDR3 comprises 12 residues. Germline V gives CDR1 SEHNR, CDR2 FQNEAQ (reference sequence). The germline V and J ends were trimmed by 1 base and 4 bases, with 5 bases remaining between them. DNA of the CDR3: TGTGCCAGCAGCTTAGGGACTTACGAGCAGTACTTC. This translates into CASSLGTYEQYF.

The V gene is TRBV5-1, the J gene TRBJ1-5; 9 bases are shared with TRBD1. There are 13 residues in the CDR3. V was pared by 4 bases and J by 8 bases, with 4 bases of the junction left unmatched. Germline assignment: CDR1 SGHRS and CDR2 YFSETQ. The CDR3 DNA reads TGCGCCAGCAGCCCCGACAGGGGGGAGCCCCAGCATTTT. It is translated as CASSPDRGEPQHF. Supplemented by reference TRBV5-1 and TRBJ1-5, the full variable domain reads KAGVTQTPRYLIKTRGQQVTLSCSPISGHRSVSWYQQTPGQGLQFLFEYFSETQRNKGNFPGRFSGRQFSNSRSEMNVSTLELGDSALYLCASSPDRGEPQHFGDGTRLSIL.

J is TRBJ2-3 and V is TRBV5-1, with no clear D. Trimming pared 2 bases from V and 2 bases from J, leaving 12 bases between. Germline CDR1 reads SGHRS; CDR2 reads YFSETQ. The CDR3 has 15 amino acids. The CDR3 nucleotides are TGCGCCAGCAGCTTCACGGGTAAATACACAGATACGCAGTATTTT. Protein product: CASSFTGKYTDTQYF. Drawing the rest from reference TRBV5-1 and TRBJ2-3, the complete variable domain is KAGVTQTPRYLIKTRGQQVTLSCSPISGHRSVSWYQQTPGQGLQFLFEYFSETQRNKGNFPGRFSGRQFSNSRSEMNVSTLELGDSALYLCASSFTGKYTDTQYFGPGTRLTVL.

The chain joins TRBV6-5 to TRBJ1-2; TRBD1 is a possible D gene (5 bases). CDR3 length: 14 residues. The V end was cut by 2 bases, the J end by 5 bases, with 12 bases between. Germline V lookup: CDR1 MNHEY, CDR2 SVGAGI. The CDR3 sequence: CASSYRGGGYGYTF. The DNA of the CDR3 is TGTGCCAGCAGTTACAGGGGTGGCGGGTATGGCTACACCTTC.

About this clone itself: Other nucleotide sequences in the sample specify the same CDR3. The gene calls are TRBV5-1 and TRBJ2-7, with D hard to call. This CDR3 has 11 residues. The germline V and J ends were trimmed by 4 bases and 2 bases, with 4 bases remaining between them. The germline CDR1 and CDR2 sequences are SGHRS and YFSETQ. The CDR3 coding sequence is TGCGCCAGCAGCAGTACCTACGAGCAGTACTTC. It translates to CASSSTYEQYF.

CDR3 DNA: TGTGCCAGCAGCTCACAGCGACTAGCGACAGAGACCCAGTACTTC. This codes for CASSSQRLATETQYF. The chain combines TRBV7-2 with TRBJ2-5; 8 bases agree with TRBD2. V lost 4 bases to trimming and J lost 4 bases; unmatched junction nucleotides: 8. Germline CDR1 is SGHTA and CDR2 is FQGNSA. The CDR3 loop spans 15 amino acids.

The rearrangement joins TRBV7-8 to TRBJ1-2; no clear D gene. This CDR3 is 13 amino acids long. CDR1 is SGHVS, CDR2 FQNEAQ, per germline. Trimming left V 1 base short and J 5 bases short, with 8 bases between. The CDR3 loop reads CASSLEGHYGYTF. The CDR3 nucleotides read TGTGCCAGCAGCTTAGAGGGCCATTATGGCTACACCTTC.

This clone came up once. V gene TRBV12-5 combines with J gene TRBJ1-1, with D uncertain. CDR1 LGHNT and CDR2 FRNRAP come from the germline V gene. This CDR3 is 11 amino acids long. The V end was cut by 3 bases, the J end by 5 bases, with 4 bases between. The CDR3 reads CASGFGTEAFF. CDR3 bases: TGTGCTAGTGGTTTCGGGACTGAAGCTTTCTTT.

This chain connects TRBV3-1 (or the pseudogene TRBV3-2) to TRBJ1-1; D possibly corresponds to TRBD1 (6 bases). Germline V gene lookup returns CDR1 LGHDT and CDR2 YNNKEL (reference sequence). This CDR3 comprises 15 residues. V lost 2 bases, J lost 1 base, and 11 bases lay in between. CDR3 residues: CASSQSLQGNTEAFF. The CDR3 coding sequence is TGTGCCAGCAGCCAATCGTTACAGGGGAACACTGAAGCTTTCTTT.

This clone was seen once. CDR3 in amino acids: CASSRGGRGNQPQHF. The CDR3 nucleotides are TGTGCCAGTAGTAGGGGGGGCAGGGGGAATCAGCCCCAGCATTTT. This rearrangement joins TRBV19 to TRBJ1-5; 7 nucleotides agree with TRBD1. Germline V gives CDR1 LNHDA, CDR2 SQIVND (reference sequence). CDR3 length: 15 residues. V lost 4 bases to trimming and J lost 4 bases; unmatched junction nucleotides: 7.

The chain carries TRBV18 and TRBJ1-1; 8 nucleotides match TRBD1. V gave up 5 bases and J gave up 2 bases; unmatched junction bases: 7. The CDR3 loop spans 15 amino acids. Germline CDR1 and CDR2: KGHSH and LQKENI. Here the CDR3 reads CASSENRGFNTEAFF. CDR3 nucleotide sequence: TGTGCCAGCTCAGAGAACAGGGGGTTCAACACTGAAGCTTTCTTT.

CDR3 bases: TGTGCCAGCAGCTTAACTGAAACAGATACGCAGTATTTT. Encoded protein: CASSLTETDTQYF. The rearrangement links TRBV7-7 to TRBJ2-3; no firm D call. CDR3 size: 13 residues. In germline, CDR1 is SSHAT, CDR2 FNYEAQ (reference sequence). Trimming left V 2 bases short and J 3 bases short, with 6 bases between.